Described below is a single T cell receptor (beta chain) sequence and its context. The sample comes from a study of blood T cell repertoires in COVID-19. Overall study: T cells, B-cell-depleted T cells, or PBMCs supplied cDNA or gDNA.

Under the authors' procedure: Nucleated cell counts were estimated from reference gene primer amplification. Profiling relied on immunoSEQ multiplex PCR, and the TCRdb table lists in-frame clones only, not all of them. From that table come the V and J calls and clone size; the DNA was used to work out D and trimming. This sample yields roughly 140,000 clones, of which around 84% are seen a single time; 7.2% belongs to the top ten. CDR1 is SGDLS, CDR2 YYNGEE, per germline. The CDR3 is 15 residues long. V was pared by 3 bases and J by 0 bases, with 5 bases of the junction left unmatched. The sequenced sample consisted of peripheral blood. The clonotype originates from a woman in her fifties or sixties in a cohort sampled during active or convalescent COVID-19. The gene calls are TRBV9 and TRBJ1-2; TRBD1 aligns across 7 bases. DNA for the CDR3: TGTGCCAGCAGCGGTTCCGGGACAGCTAACTATGGCTACACCTTC. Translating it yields CASSGSGTANYGYTF.